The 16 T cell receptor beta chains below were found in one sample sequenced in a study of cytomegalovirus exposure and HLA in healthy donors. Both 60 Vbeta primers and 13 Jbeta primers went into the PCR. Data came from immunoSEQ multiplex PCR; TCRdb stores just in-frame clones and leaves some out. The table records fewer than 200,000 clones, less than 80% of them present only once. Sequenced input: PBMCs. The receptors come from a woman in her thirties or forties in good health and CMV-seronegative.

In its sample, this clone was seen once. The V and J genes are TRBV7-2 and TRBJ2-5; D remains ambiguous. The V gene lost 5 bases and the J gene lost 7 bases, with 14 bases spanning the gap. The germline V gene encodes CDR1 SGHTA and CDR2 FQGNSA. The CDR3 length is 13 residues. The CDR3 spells CASSPLLVGTQYF. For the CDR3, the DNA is TGTGCCAGCAGCCCGCTCCTAGTGGGGACCCAGTACTTC.

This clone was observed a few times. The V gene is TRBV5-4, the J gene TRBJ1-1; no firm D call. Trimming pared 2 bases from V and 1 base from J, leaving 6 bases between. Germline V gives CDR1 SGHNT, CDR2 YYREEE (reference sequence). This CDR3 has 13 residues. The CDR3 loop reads CASSFGQNTEAFF. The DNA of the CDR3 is TGTGCCAGCAGCTTTGGGCAGAACACTGAAGCTTTCTTT.

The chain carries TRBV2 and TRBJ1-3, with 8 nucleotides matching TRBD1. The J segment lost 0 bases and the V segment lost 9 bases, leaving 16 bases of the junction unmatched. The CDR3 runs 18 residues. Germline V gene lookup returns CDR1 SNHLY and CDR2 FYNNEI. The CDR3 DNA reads TGTGCCAGGGCGGACAGGGTCAAACAAACCCCCTCTGGAAACACCATATATTTT. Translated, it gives CARADRVKQTPSGNTIYF.

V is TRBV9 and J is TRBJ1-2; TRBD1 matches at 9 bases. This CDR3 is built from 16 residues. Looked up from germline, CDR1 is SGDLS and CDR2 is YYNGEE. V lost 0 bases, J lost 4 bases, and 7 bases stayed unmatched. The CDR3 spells CASSVGGTGTAYGYTF. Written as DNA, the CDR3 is TGTGCCAGCAGCGTAGGAGGGACAGGGACGGCCTATGGCTACACCTTC.

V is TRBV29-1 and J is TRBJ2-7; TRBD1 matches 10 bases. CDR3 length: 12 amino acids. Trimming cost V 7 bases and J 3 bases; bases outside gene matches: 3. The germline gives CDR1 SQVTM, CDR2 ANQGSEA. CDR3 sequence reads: CSARTGGYEQYF. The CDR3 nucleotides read TGCAGCGCTAGGACAGGGGGCTACGAGCAGTACTTC.

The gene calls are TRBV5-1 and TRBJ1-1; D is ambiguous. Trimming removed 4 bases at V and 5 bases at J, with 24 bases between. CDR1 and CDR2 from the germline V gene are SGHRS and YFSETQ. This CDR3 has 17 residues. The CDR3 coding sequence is TGCGCCAGCAGCCCGAGGGCCAGGCCAGGTTATTCGACTGAAGCTTTCTTT. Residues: CASSPRARPGYSTEAFF.

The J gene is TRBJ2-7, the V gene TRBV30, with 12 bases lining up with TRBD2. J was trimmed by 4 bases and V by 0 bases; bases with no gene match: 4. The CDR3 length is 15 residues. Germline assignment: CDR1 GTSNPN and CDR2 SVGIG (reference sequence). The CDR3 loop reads CAWSVRTSGAYEQYF. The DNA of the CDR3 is TGTGCCTGGAGTGTTAGGACTAGCGGGGCTTACGAGCAGTACTTC.

The CDR3 nucleotides read TGTGCCAGCAGTTTACAGGGCCTGAACACTGAAGCTTTCTTT. Protein: CASSLQGLNTEAFF. The V gene is TRBV28, the J gene TRBJ1-1; a possible D gene is TRBD1 (5 bases). Trimming shortened V by 2 bases and J by 0 bases, and 7 bases separated the two germline ends. The CDR3 contains 14 residues. CDR1 MDHEN and CDR2 SYDVKM come from the germline V gene. Filled out from reference TRBV28 and TRBJ1-1, the complete variable domain reads DVKVTQSSRYLVKRTGEKVFLECVQDMDHENMFWYRQDPGLGLRLIYFSYDVKMKEKGDIPEGYSVSREKKERFSLILESASTNQTSMYLCASSLQGLNTEAFFGQGTRLTVV.

As DNA, the CDR3 is TGTGCCAGCAGCTTAGCAGCGGGAACGGGCACAGATACGCAGTATTTT. This translates into CASSLAAGTGTDTQYF. The chain recombines TRBV7-6 with TRBJ2-3, with 7 bases identical to TRBD2. The V segment lost 0 bases and the J segment 1 base; nucleotides outside the gene matches: 4. This CDR3 has 16 amino acids. Germline V gene data show CDR1 as SGHVS and CDR2 as FNYEAQ.

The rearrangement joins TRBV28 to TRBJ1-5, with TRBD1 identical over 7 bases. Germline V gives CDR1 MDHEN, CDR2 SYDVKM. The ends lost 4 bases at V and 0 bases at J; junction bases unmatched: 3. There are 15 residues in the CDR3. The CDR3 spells CASSWGTDSNQPQHF. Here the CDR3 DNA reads TGTGCCAGCAGTTGGGGGACAGATAGCAATCAGCCCCAGCATTTT.

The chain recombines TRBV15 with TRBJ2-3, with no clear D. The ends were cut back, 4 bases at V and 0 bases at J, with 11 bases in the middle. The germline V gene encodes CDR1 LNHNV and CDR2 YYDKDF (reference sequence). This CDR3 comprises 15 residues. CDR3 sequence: CATSTSIASTDTQYF. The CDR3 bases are TGTGCCACCAGCACCAGTATAGCTAGCACAGATACGCAGTATTTT.

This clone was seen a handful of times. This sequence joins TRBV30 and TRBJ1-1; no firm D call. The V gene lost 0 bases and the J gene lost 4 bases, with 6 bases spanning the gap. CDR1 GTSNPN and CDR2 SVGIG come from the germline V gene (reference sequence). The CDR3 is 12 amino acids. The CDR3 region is CAWSVGSTEAFF. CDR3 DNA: TGTGCCTGGAGTGTTGGCAGCACTGAAGCTTTCTTT.

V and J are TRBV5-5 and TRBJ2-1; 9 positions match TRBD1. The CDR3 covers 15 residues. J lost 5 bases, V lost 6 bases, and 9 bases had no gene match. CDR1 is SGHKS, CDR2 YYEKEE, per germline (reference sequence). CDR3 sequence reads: CASTDRDRENNEQFF. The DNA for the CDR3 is TGTGCCAGCACCGACCGGGACAGGGAAAACAATGAGCAGTTCTTC.

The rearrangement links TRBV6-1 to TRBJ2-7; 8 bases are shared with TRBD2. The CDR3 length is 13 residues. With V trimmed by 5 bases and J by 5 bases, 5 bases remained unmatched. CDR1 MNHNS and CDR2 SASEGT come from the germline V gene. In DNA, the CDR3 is TGTGCCAGCAGTTCCGGGACTAGTGACGAGCAGTACTTC. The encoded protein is CASSSGTSDEQYF.

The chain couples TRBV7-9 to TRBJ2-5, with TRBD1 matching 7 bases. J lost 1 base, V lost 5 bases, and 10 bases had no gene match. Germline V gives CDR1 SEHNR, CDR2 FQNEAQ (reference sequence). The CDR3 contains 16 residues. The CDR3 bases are TGTGCCAGCAGCCCCGGACAGGAGGTTCCCCAAGAGACCCAGTACTTC. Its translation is CASSPGQEVPQETQYF. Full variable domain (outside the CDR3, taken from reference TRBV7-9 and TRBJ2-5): DTGVSQNPRHKITKRGQNVTFRCDPISEHNRLYWYRQTLGQGPEFLTYFQNEAQLEKSRLLSDRFSAERPKGSFSTLEIQRTEQGDSAMYLCASSPGQEVPQETQYFGPGTRLLVL.

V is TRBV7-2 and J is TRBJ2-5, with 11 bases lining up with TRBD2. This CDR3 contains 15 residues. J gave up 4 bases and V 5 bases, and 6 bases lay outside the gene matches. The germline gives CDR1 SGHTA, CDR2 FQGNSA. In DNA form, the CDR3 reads TGTGCCAGCAGCCCGGTAGCGGGAGGGGGAGAGACCCAGTACTTC. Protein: CASSPVAGGGETQYF.